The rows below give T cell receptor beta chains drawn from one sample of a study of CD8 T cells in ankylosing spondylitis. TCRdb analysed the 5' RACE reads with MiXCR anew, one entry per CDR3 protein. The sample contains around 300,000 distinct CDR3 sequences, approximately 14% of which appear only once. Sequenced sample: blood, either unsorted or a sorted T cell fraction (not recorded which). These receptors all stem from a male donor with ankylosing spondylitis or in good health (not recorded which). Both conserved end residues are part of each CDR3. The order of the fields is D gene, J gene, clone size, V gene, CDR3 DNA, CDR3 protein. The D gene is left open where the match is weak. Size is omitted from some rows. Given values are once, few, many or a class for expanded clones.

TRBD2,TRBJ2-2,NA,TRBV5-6,TGTGCCAGCAGCTTGGAGACTAGCGGGAGCAAGGCCGGGGAGCTGTTTTTT,CASSLETSGSKAGELFF
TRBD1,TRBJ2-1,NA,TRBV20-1,TGCAGTGCTGCACCCGGGACAGCCTACAATGAGCAGTTCTTC,CSAAPGTAYNEQFF
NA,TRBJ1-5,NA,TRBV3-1,TGTGCCAGCAGCCAGGAGACCACGATTCAGCCCCAGCATTTT,CASSQETTIQPQHF
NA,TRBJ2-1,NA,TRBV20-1,TGCAGTGGCGGGGACTACAATGAGCAGTTCTTC,CSGGDYNEQFF
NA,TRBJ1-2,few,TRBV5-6,TGTGCCAGCAGCCTAAAGACAGGCAACTATGGCTACACCTTC,CASSLKTGNYGYTF
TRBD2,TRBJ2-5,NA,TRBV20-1,TGCAGTGCCAGACCTAGCGGAGCCATGTACCAAGAGACCCAGTACTTC,CSARPSGAMYQETQYF
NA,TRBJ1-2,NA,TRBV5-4,TGTGCCAGCAGCCCCACAGGGACTGATGGCTACACCTTC,CASSPTGTDGYTF
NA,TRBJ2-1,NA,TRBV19,TGTGCCACCCAACGGTCAGTCACCTACAATGAGCAGTTCTTC,CATQRSVTYNEQFF
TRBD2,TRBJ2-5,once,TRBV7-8,TGTGCCAGCAGCCCCGGGACTAGCGGGATCCAAGAGACCCAGTACTTC,CASSPGTSGIQETQYF
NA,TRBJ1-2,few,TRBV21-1,TGTGCCAGCAGAAAGGGCCTTTACTATGGCTACACCTTC,CASRKGLYYGYTF
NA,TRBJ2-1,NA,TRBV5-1,TGCGCCAGCAGCTTAGAAGGACCCGTCTCCAATCGTTACAATGAGCAGTTCTTC,CASSLEGPVSNRYNEQFF
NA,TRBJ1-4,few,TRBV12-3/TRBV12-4,TGTGCGGCGGGCAGCCTGAATGAAAAACTGTTTTTT,CAAGSLNEKLFF
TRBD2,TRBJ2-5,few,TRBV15,TGTGCCACCAGCAGGGCTAGCGGGAGTCAAGAGACCCAGTACTTC,CATSRASGSQETQYF
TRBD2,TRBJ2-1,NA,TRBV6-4,TGTGCCAGCAGTTCGACTAGCGGGGGCTATGAGCAGTTCTTC,CASSSTSGGYEQFF
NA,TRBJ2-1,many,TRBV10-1,TGCGCCAGCAGTGAGTTTCGGTTGGGCAAACCCCCGTATTACAATGAGCAGTTCTTC,CASSEFRLGKPPYYNEQFF
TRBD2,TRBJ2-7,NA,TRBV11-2,TGTGCCAGCAGCATTAGCGGGACGGGGTTCTACGAGCAGTACTTC,CASSISGTGFYEQYF
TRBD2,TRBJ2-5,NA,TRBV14,TGTGCCAGCAGCCAAGGGGAGGCGACTAGCGGGAGAAGAGAACAAGAGACCCAGTACTTC,CASSQGEATSGRREQETQYF
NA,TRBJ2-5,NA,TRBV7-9,TGTGCCAGCAGCGGGGAGCTGGGCAAACAGCGGCAAGAGACCCAGTACTTC,CASSGELGKQRQETQYF
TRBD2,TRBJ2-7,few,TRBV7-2,TGTGCCAGCAGAGACATAGCGGGAGGGCCCCACGAGCAGTACTTC,CASRDIAGGPHEQYF
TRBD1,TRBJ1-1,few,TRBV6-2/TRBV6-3,TGTGCCAGCAGTTCCCAGGGGACAGGGAACACTGAAGCTTTCTTT,CASSSQGTGNTEAFF
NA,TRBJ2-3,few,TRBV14,TGTGCCAGCAGCCAAGTCGTAGGGCGGGAAAGTAGCACAGATACGCAGTATTTT,CASSQVVGRESSTDTQYF
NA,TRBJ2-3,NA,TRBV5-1,TGCGCCAGCGCGTGGCGAGGGGCAGATACGCAGTATTTT,CASAWRGADTQYF
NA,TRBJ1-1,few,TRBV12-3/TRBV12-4,TGTGCCAGCGCAGGACCCGGGGGGTCTTTCTTT,CASAGPGGSFF
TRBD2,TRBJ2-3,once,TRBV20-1,TGCAGTGCTTATACTAGCGGCACAGACACGCAGTATTTT,CSAYTSGTDTQYF
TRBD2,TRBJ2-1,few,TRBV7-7,TGTGCCAGCAGCCCCGAAGCGGGGGACAATGAGCAGTTCTTC,CASSPEAGDNEQFF
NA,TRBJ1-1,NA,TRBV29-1,TGCAGCGCTCTACAGGGTAATGAAGCTTTCTTT,CSALQGNEAFF
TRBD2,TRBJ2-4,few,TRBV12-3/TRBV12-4,TGTGCCAGCAAAAGAGAACTCGGGACTAGCGGAAAAAACATTCAGTACTTC,CASKRELGTSGKNIQYF
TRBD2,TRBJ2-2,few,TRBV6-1,TGTGCCAGCAGTGGGGAACTAGCGACCGGGGAGCTGTTTTTT,CASSGELATGELFF
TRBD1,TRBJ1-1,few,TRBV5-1,TGCGCCAGCAGCTTGGAGCGGACGGTGGACAGGGAGGGCGCTTTCTTT,CASSLERTVDREGAFF
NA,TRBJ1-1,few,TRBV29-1,TGCAGCGTTAAACCAGGGCGGGACACTGAAGCTTTCTTT,CSVKPGRDTEAFF
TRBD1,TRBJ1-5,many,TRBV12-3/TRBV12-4,TGTGCCAGCAGTTTAGGGGGCCCGGGACAGCTACAGCCCCAGCATTTT,CASSLGGPGQLQPQHF
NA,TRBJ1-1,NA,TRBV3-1,TGTGCCAGCAGCCAAGTAACGAGTTGGGGGTTAGGGAACACTGAAGCTTTCTTT,CASSQVTSWGLGNTEAFF
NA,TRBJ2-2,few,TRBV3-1,TGTGCCAGCAGCCAAGACGGCGGAACGAACACCGGGGAGCTGTTTTTT,CASSQDGGTNTGELFF
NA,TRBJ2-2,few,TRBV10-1,TGCGCCAGCAGTGTGGCAGGGTCAACCGGGGAGCTGTTTTTT,CASSVAGSTGELFF
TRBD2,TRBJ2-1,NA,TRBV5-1,TGCGCCAGCAGCTCTACCGGGACTAGCGGGAGAGGTGAGCAGTTCTTC,CASSSTGTSGRGEQFF
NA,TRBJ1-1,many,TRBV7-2,TGTGCCAGCAGCTCCGATCCATCAAGGGCTGAAGCTTTCTTT,CASSSDPSRAEAFF
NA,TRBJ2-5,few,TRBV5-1,TGCGCCAGCAGCGGGGGGGCCTTAGAGACCCAGTACTTC,CASSGGALETQYF
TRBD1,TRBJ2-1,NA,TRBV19,TGTGCCAGTAGGGGACAGGGGGCGCGGAGTGAGCAGTTCTTC,CASRGQGARSEQFF
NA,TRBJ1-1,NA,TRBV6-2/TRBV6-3,TGTGCCAGCAGTCTAATTACAGGCTCGAACACTGAAGCTTTCTTT,CASSLITGSNTEAFF
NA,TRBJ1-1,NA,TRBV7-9,TGTGCCAGCAGCTTCAGGATCTCTTCAGGGAACAACACTGAAGCTTTCTTT,CASSFRISSGNNTEAFF
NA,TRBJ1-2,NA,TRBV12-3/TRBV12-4,TGTGCCAGCAGTTTTGGTACCTGGAGCTATGGCTACACCTTC,CASSFGTWSYGYTF
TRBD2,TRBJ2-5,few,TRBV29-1,TGCAGCGTTTGGGGGACTAGCGGGGGCGGCGGCAAGACCCAGTACTTC,CSVWGTSGGGGKTQYF
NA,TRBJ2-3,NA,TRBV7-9,TGTGCCAGCAGCTTACCCCGACCCCCTACGCAGTATTTT,CASSLPRPPTQYF
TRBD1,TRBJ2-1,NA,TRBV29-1,TGCAGCGGAAGGGACAGGGCTTTTCGGGATGAGCAGTTCTTC,CSGRDRAFRDEQFF
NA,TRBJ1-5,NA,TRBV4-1,TGCGCCAGCAGCTCTACCGCCGGGGGCCGCCATCAGCCCCAGCATTTT,CASSSTAGGRHQPQHF
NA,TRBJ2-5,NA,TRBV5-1,TGCGCCAGCAGCTTCGATGGAGTCGCAAGGACCCAGTACTTC,CASSFDGVARTQYF
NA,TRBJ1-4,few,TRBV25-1,TGTGCCAGCAGTGAAACTTCGGGACGGGAAAAACTGTTTTTT,CASSETSGREKLFF
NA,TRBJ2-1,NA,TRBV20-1,TGCAGTGCTTTGCACCGAGGGGCCGCTGAGCAGTTCTTC,CSALHRGAAEQFF
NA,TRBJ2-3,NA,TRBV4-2,TGTGCCAGCAGCCAAGTAAATACGCAGGGAGATACGCAGTATTTT,CASSQVNTQGDTQYF
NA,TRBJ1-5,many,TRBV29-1,TGCAGCGTTGCTGACGGGATAATAGGAGGACAGCCCCAGCATTTT,CSVADGIIGGQPQHF
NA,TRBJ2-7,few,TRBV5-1,TGCGCCAGCAGCTTGGCGTCGGGGGACTACGAGCAGTACTTC,CASSLASGDYEQYF